A single sample is the source of the 10 T cell receptor beta chains below, sequenced in a study of blood T cell repertoires in COVID-19. Sequenced by immunoSEQ multiplex PCR; TCRdb stores in-frame clones only, minus some. The sample comprises over 45,000 clones, 82% of which are singletons, and roughly 7% rests with the top ten. The sequencing input was peripheral blood. The receptors stem from a middle-aged man with acute or convalescent COVID-19.

V gene TRBV5-4 combines with J gene TRBJ1-3; D is uncertain. The CDR3 spans 15 residues. V lost 4 bases and J lost 0, with 11 bases in between. Germline assignment: CDR1 SGHNT and CDR2 YYREEE (reference sequence). The CDR3 spells CASSNVQASGNTIYF. In DNA, the CDR3 is TGTGCCAGCAGCAACGTCCAGGCCTCTGGAAACACCATATATTTT. The whole variable domain, filled in from reference TRBV5-4 and TRBJ1-3, reads ETGVTQSPTHLIKTRGQQVTLRCSSQSGHNTVSWYQQALGQGPQFIFQYYREEENGRGNFPPRFSGLQFPNYSSELNVNALELDDSALYLCASSNVQASGNTIYFGEGSWLTVV.

The chain employs TRBV5-1 and TRBJ1-1; no firm D call. The CDR3 is 15 residues long. CDR1 is SGHRS and CDR2 is YFSETQ in the germline V gene. V was pared by 1 base and J by 4 bases, with 14 bases between. The CDR3 DNA reads as TGCGCCAGCAGCTTGTTGGGAGGGAGTGTCACTGAAGCTTTCTTT. Translation gives CASSLLGGSVTEAFF.

The V call is TRBV6-2 or TRBV6-3, the J call TRBJ1-2, with 9 nucleotides matching TRBD1. Germline CDR1 reads MNHEY; CDR2 reads SVGEGT. The junction had 13 bases not matched to a gene; V was cut back by 6 bases and J by 8 bases. The CDR3 loop spans 15 amino acids. This CDR3 is CASSRRDRETGGYTF. As DNA, the CDR3 is TGTGCCAGCAGCCGGAGGGACAGGGAAACGGGAGGCTACACCTTC.

The gene calls are TRBV28 and TRBJ1-2, with 7 bases lining up with TRBD1. The CDR3 loop spans 15 amino acids. Germline-derived CDR1 and CDR2 are MDHEN and SYDVKM. The trim removed 4 bases at V and 8 bases at J, leaving 13 bases unmatched. The CDR3 nucleotides read TGTGCCAGCAGTTCCCCTCGGCGGACAGGTGGAGGCTACACCTTC. It is translated as CASSSPRRTGGGYTF.

CDR3 nucleotides: TGTGCCACCAGCAGAGATGGAACCCGTCGCGCGGGAAGGTACGAGCAGTACTTC. This gives the protein CATSRDGTRRAGRYEQYF. V and J are TRBV15 and TRBJ2-7; a weak D match, TRBD2 (6 bases). CDR1 LNHNV and CDR2 YYDKDF come from the germline V gene (reference sequence). The germline V and J ends were trimmed by 0 bases and 4 bases, with 22 bases remaining between them. The CDR3 runs 18 residues.

This chain links TRBV4-1 with TRBJ2-5, with a weak D call TRBD2 (5 bases). V lost 2 bases and J 1 base, leaving 17 bases between the germline ends. The germline CDR1 and CDR2 sequences are MGHRA and YSYEKL. This CDR3 is built from 17 residues. The CDR3 spells CASSQRGSGPIQETQYF. The CDR3 region has the DNA TGCGCCAGCAGCCAACGGGGTTCGGGTCCGATCCAAGAGACCCAGTACTTC.

The chain uses TRBV6-5 and TRBJ2-3, with D possibly matching TRBD2 (7 bases). This CDR3 region has 15 residues. Trimming pared 2 bases from V and 1 base from J, leaving 10 bases between. Germline loops: CDR1 MNHEY, CDR2 SVGAGI. CDR3 protein: CASSYGRGRTDTQYF. The CDR3, as DNA: TGTGCCAGCAGTTACGGGCGGGGGCGCACAGATACGCAGTATTTT.

The chain is built from TRBV10-2 and TRBJ1-4; D is uncertain. Trimming took 0 bases from V and 8 from J, leaving 10 bases between them. Germline V gives CDR1 WSHSY, CDR2 SAAADI. The CDR3 totals 14 residues. The chain's CDR3 is CASSESVAREKLFF. Written as DNA, the CDR3 is TGCGCCAGCAGTGAGTCCGTAGCGAGAGAAAAACTGTTTTTT.

CDR3 nucleotides: TGCGCCAGCAGCCCGTTGACTAGCGGGGGTTACAATGAGCAGTTCTTC. Amino acid sequence: CASSPLTSGGYNEQFF. The chain recombines TRBV5-1 with TRBJ2-1; 12 bases line up with TRBD2. Germline-derived CDR1 and CDR2 are SGHRS and YFSETQ. There are 16 residues in the CDR3. After removal of 4 bases from V and 4 bases from J, the junction contained 6 bases not matched to a gene. Supplemented by reference TRBV5-1 and TRBJ2-1, the full variable domain reads KAGVTQTPRYLIKTRGQQVTLSCSPISGHRSVSWYQQTPGQGLQFLFEYFSETQRNKGNFPGRFSGRQFSNSRSEMNVSTLELGDSALYLCASSPLTSGGYNEQFFGPGTRLTVL.

This chain links TRBV10-3 with TRBJ1-2; D gene unclear. The germline V gene encodes CDR1 ENHRY and CDR2 SYGVKD. Trimming took 4 bases from V and 2 from J, leaving 8 bases between them. The CDR3 loop spans 13 amino acids. The CDR3 nucleotides are TGTGCCATCAGTGTTAGCACCAACTATGGCTACACCTTC. Its protein product is CAISVSTNYGYTF.